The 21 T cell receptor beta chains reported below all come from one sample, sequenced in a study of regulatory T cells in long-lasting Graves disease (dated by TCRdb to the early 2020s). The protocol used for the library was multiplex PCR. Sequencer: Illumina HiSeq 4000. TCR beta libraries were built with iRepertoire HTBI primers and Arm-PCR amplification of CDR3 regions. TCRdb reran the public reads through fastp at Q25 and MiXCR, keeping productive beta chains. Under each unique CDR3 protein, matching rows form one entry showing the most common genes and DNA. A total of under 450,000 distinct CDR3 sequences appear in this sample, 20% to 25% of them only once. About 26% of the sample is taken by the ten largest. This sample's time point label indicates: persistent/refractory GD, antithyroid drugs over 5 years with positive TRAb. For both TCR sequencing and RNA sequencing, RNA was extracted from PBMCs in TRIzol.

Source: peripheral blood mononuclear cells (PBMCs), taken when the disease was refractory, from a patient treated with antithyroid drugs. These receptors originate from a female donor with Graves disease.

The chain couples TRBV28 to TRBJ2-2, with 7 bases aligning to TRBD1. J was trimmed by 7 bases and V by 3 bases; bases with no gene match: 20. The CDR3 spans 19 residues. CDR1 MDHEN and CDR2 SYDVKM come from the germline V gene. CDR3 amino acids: CASSFLSVADRAVIGELFF. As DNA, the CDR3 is TGTGCCAGCAGTTTTCTCTCGGTTGCCGACAGGGCGGTTATCGGGGAGCTGTTTTTT.

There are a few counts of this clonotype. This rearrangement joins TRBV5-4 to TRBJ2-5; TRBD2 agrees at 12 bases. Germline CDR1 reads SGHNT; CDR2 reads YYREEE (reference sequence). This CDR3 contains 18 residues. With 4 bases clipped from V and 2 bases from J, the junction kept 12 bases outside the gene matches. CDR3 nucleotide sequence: TGTGCCAGCAGCCTTGGACAGGGACTAGCGGGTTTACAAGAGACCCAGTACTTC. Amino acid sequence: CASSLGQGLAGLQETQYF.

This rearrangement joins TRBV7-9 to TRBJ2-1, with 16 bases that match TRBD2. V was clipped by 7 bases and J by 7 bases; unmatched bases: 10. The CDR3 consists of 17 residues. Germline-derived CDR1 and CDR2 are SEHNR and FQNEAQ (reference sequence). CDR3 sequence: CASTGTSGRARKNEQFF. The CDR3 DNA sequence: TGTGCCAGCACAGGGACTAGCGGGAGGGCCCGAAAAAATGAGCAGTTCTTC.

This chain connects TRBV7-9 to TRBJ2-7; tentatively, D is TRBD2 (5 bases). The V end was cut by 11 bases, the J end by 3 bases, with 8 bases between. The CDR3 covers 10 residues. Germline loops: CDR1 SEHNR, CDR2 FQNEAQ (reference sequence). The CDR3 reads CAAGGYEQYF. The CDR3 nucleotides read TGTGCCGCCGGAGGCTACGAGCAGTACTTC. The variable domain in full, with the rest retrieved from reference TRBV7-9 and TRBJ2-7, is DTGVSQNPRHKITKRGQNVTFRCDPISEHNRLYWYRQTLGQGPEFLTYFQNEAQLEKSRLLSDRFSAERPKGSFSTLEIQRTEQGDSAMYLCAAGGYEQYFGPGTRLTVT.

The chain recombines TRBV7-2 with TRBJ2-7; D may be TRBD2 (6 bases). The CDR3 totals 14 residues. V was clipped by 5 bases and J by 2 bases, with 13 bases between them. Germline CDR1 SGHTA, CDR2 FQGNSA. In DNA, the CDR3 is TGTGCCAGCAGCGCACTAGCAGGAACCTACGAGCAGTACTTC. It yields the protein CASSALAGTYEQYF. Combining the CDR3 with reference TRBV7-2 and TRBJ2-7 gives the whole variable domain GAGVSQSPSNKVTEKGKDVELRCDPISGHTALYWYRQSLGQGLEFLIYFQGNSAPDKSGLPSDRFSAERTGGSVSTLTIQRTQQEDSAVYLCASSALAGTYEQYFGPGTRLTVT.

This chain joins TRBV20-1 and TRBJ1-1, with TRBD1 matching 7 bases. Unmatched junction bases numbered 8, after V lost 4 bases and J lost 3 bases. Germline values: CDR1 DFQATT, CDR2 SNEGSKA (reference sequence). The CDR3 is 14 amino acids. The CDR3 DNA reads TGCAGTGCTATTCCTGGACAGGTCCACACTGAAGCTTTCTTT. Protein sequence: CSAIPGQVHTEAFF.

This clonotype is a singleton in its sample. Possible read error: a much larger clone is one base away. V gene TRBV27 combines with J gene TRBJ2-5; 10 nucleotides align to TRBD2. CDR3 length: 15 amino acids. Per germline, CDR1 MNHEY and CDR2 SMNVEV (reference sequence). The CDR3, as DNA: TGTGCCGGCAGTTTTCGGAGCGGGAGGGAAGAGACCCAGTACTTC. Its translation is CAGSFRSGREETQYF.

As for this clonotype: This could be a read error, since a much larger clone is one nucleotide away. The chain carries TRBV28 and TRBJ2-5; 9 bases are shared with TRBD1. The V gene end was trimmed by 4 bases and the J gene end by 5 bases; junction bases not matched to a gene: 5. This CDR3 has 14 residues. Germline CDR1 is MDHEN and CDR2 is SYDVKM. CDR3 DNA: TGTGCCAGCAGTTGCGGACAGGGGTGGGAGACCCAGTACTTC. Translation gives CASSCGQGWETQYF.

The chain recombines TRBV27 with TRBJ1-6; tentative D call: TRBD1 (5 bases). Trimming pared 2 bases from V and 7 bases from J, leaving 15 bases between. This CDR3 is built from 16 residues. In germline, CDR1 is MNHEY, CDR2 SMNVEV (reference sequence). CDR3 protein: CASSLDSRGANSPLHF. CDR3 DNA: TGTGCCAGCAGTTTAGATTCAAGGGGAGCAAATTCACCCCTCCACTTT.

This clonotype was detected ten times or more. DNA of the CDR3: TGTGCCAGCAGGGGGAATAGCAATCAGCCCCAGCATTTT. Its translation is CASRGNSNQPQHF. The V call is TRBV2, the J call TRBJ1-5; D unclear. V dropped 6 bases and J dropped 0 bases, with 6 bases sitting between them. The V gene's germline CDR1 is SNHLY and CDR2 FYNNEI. The CDR3 consists of 13 residues. The complete variable domain, with remaining parts taken from reference TRBV2 and TRBJ1-5, reads EPEVTQTPSHQVTQMGQEVILRCVPISNHLYFYWYRQILGQKVEFLVSFYNNEISEKSEIFDDQFSVERPDGSNFTLKIRSTKLEDSAMYFCASRGNSNQPQHFGDGTRLSIL.

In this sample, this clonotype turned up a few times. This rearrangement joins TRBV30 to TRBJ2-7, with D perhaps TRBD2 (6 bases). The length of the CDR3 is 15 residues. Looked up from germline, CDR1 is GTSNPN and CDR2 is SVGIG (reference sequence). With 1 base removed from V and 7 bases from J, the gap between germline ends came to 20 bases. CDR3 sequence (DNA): TGTGCCTGGAGTGGGGATCTTGCGGGGCGAGAGGAGCAGTACTTC. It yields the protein CAWSGDLAGREEQYF.

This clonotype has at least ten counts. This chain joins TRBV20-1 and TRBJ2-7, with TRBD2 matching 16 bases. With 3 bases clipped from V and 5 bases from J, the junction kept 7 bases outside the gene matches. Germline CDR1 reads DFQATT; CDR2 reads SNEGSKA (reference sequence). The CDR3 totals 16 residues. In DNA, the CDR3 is TGCAGTGCTAGGTCGGGACTAGCGGGAGGGCGCCACGAGCAGTACTTC. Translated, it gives CSARSGLAGGRHEQYF.

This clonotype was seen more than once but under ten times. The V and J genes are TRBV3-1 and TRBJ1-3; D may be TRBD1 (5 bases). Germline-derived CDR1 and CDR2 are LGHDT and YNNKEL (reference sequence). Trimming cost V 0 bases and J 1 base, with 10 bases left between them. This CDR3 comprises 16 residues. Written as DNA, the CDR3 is TGTGCCAGCAGCCAAGAAGGGGTTAGGTCTGGAAACACCATATATTTT. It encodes CASSQEGVRSGNTIYF.

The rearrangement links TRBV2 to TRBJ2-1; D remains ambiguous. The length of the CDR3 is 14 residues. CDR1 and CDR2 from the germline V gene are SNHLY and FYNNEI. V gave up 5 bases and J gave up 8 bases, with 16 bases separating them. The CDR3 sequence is CASSSEIKHYEQFF. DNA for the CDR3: TGTGCCAGCAGTTCCGAGATCAAGCATTATGAGCAGTTCTTC. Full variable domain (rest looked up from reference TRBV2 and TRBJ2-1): EPEVTQTPSHQVTQMGQEVILRCVPISNHLYFYWYRQILGQKVEFLVSFYNNEISEKSEIFDDQFSVERPDGSNFTLKIRSTKLEDSAMYFCASSSEIKHYEQFFGPGTRLTVL.

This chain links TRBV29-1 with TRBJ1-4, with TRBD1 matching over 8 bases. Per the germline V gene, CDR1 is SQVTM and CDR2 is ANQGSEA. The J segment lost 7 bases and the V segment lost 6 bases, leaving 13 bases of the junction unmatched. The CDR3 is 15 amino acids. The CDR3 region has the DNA TGCAGCGTCGCAGACAGGGGATCACAACGTGAAAAACTGTTTTTT. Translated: CSVADRGSQREKLFF.

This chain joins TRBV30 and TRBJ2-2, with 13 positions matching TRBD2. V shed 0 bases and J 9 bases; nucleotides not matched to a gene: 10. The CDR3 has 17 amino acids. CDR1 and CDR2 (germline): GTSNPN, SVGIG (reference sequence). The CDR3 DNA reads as TGTGCCTGGAGTGTGGCCGGGACTAGCGGGGACCACCGGGAGCTGTTTTTT. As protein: CAWSVAGTSGDHRELFF. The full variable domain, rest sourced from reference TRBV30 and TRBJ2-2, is SQTIHQWPATLVQPVGSPLSLECTVEGTSNPNLYWYRQAAGRGLQLLFYSVGIGQISSEVPQNLSASRPQDRQFILSSKKLLLSDSGFYLCAWSVAGTSGDHRELFFGEGSRLTVL.

CDR3 coding DNA: TGTGCCAGCAGTGAGGTCAGCAATCAGCCCCAGCATTTT. Residues: CASSEVSNQPQHF. The gene calls are TRBV6-1 and TRBJ1-5, with D hard to call. CDR1 and CDR2 from the germline V gene are MNHNS and SASEGT. The CDR3 contains 13 residues. Trimming removed 3 bases at V and 1 base at J, with 4 bases between.

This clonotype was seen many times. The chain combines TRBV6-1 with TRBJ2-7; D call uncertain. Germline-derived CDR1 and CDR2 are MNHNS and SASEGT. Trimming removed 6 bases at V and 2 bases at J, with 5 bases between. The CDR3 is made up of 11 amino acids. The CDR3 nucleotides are TGTGCCAGCAGAGACCCCTACGAGCAGTACTTC. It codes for CASRDPYEQYF.

CDR3 DNA sequence: TGCGCCAGCAGCTGGAAGACGGGACAGAACACAGATACGCAGTATTTT. It translates to CASSWKTGQNTDTQYF. The gene calls are TRBV5-1 and TRBJ2-3, with 7 positions matching TRBD1. With 3 bases clipped from V and 2 bases from J, the junction kept 9 bases outside the gene matches. The CDR3 sequence is 16 residues long. Germline V lookup: CDR1 SGHRS, CDR2 YFSETQ.

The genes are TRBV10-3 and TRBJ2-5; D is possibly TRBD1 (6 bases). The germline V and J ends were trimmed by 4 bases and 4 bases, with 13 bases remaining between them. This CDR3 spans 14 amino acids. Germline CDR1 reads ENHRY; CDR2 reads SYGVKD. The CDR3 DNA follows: TGTGCCATCAGTGCCACAGGGCGAGGAGAGACCCAGTACTTC. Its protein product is CAISATGRGETQYF.

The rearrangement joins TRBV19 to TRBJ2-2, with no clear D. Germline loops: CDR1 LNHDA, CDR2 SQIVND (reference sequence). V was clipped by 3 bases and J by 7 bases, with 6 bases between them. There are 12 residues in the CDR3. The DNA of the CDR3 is TGTGCCAGTAGTATTATGGGCGGGGAGCTGTTTTTT. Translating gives CASSIMGGELFF.